This T cell receptor beta chain was sequenced during a study of PD-1 and CTLA-4 blockade in melanoma. In this sample, this clone turned up once. TCRdb's copy holds only in-frame clones and misses some; the assay was immunoSEQ multiplex PCR. The sample carries roughly 30,000 clones, 91% recorded once. Trimming left V 1 base short and J 1 base short, with 10 bases between. The CDR3 has 15 amino acids. CDR1 is LGHDT and CDR2 is YNNKEL in the germline V gene (reference sequence). Here the sequenced sample was CD8+ T cells from peripheral blood, taken from a patient given anti-PD-1 treatment. The rearrangement joins TRBV3-1 (or the pseudogene TRBV3-2) to TRBJ1-1, with D uncertain. The source of this sequence is a human donor with melanoma. In DNA, the CDR3 is TGTGCCAGCAGCCAAGTCTGGCACCCGAACACTGAAGCTTTCTTT. It is translated as CASSQVWHPNTEAFF.